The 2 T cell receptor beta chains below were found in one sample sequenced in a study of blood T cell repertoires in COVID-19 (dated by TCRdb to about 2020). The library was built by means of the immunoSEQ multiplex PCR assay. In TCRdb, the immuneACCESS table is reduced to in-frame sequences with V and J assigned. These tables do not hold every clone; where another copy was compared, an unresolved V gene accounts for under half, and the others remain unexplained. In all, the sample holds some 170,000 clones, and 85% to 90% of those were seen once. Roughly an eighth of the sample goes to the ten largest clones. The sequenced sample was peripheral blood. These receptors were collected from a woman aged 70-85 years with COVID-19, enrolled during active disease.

The CDR3 protein is CASSGQGDDEQYF. For the CDR3, the DNA is TGTGCCAGCTCGGGACAGGGCGACGACGAGCAGTACTTC. This chain uses TRBV18 with TRBJ2-7; 9 nucleotides align to TRBD1. V trimming: 6 bases; J trimming: 5 bases; junction bases outside the gene matches: 5. Germline lookup yields CDR1 KGHSH and CDR2 LQKENI. The CDR3 consists of 13 residues.

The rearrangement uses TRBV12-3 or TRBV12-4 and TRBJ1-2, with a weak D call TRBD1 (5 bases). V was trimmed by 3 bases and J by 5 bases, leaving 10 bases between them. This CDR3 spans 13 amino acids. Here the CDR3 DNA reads TGTGCCAGCAGTTTCAGGACACCTTATGGCTACACCTTC. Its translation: CASSFRTPYGYTF.